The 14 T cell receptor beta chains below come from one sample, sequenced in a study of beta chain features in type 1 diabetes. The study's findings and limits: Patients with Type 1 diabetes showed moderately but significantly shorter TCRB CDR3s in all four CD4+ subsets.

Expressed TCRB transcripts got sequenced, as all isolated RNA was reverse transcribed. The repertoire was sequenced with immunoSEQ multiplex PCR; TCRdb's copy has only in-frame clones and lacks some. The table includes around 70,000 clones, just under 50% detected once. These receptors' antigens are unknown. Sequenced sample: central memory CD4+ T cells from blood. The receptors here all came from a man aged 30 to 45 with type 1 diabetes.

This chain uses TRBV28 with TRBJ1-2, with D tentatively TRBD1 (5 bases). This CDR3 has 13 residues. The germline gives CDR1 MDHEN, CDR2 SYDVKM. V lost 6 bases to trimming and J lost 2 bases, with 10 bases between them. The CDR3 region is CASSNSGNYGYTF. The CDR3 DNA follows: TGTGCCAGCAGCAATTCAGGGAACTATGGCTACACCTTC.

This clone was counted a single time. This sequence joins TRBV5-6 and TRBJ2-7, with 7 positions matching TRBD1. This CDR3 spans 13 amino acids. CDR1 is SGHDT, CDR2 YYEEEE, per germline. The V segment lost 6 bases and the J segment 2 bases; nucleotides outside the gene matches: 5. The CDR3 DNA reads TGTGCCAGCACCTATCAGGGGGCCTACGAGCAGTACTTC. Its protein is CASTYQGAYEQYF.

The CDR3 sequence is CASSFLSGGGRYYGYTF. CDR3 nucleotide sequence: TGCGCCAGCAGCTTTTTATCGGGGGGCGGGAGATACTATGGCTACACCTTC. The chain is built from TRBV10-2 and TRBJ1-2, with a weak D call TRBD1 (6 bases). Germline V gene sequence: CDR1 WSHSY, CDR2 SAAADI. V lost 6 bases to trimming and J lost 3 bases, with 23 bases between them. CDR3 size: 17 residues.

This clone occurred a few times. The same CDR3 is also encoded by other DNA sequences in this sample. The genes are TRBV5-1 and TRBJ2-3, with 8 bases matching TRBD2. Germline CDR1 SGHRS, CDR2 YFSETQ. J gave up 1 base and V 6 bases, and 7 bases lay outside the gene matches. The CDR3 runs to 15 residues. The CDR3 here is CASKLETSGTDTQYF. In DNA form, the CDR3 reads TGCGCCAGCAAGTTGGAGACTAGCGGCACAGATACGCAGTATTTT.

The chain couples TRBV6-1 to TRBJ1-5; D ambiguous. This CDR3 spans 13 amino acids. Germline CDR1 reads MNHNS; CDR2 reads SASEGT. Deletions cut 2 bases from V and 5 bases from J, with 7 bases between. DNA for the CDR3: TGTGCCAGCAGTGAACGGGTCGATCAGCCCCAGCATTTT. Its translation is CASSERVDQPQHF.

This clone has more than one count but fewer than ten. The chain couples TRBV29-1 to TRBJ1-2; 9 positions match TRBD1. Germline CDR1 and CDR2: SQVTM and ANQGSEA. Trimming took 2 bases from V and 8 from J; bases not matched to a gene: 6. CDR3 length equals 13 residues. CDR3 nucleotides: TGCAGCGTTGAACCCCGGACAGGGGAAGGCTACACCTTC. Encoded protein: CSVEPRTGEGYTF.

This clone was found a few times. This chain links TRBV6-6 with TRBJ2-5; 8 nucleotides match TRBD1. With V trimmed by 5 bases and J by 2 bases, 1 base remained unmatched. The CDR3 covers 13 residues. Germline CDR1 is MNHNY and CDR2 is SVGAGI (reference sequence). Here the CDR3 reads CASSRDRQETQYF. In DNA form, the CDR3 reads TGTGCCAGCAGTAGGGACAGGCAAGAGACCCAGTACTTC.

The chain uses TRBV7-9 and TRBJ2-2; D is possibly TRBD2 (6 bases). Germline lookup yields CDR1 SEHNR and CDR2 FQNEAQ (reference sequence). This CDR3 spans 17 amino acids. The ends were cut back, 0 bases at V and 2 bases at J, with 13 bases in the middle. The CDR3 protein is CASSLAGGRVNTGELFF. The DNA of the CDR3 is TGTGCCAGCAGCTTAGCTGGGGGGAGAGTAAACACCGGGGAGCTGTTTTTT.

CDR3 sequence: CASSFGPGGTTDTQYF. The CDR3 DNA is TGCGCCAGCAGCTTCGGCCCAGGAGGGACCACAGATACGCAGTATTTT. This chain links TRBV5-1 with TRBJ2-3; possible D gene TRBD2, 6 bases. V was pared by 2 bases and J by 2 bases, with 15 bases between. This CDR3 has 16 amino acids. The germline CDR1 and CDR2 sequences are SGHRS and YFSETQ.

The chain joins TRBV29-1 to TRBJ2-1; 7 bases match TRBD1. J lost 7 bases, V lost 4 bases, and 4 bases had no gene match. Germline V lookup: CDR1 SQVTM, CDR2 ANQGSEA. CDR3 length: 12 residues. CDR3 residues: CSVAGRGNEQFF. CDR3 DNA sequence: TGCAGCGTTGCTGGCAGGGGGAATGAGCAGTTCTTC.

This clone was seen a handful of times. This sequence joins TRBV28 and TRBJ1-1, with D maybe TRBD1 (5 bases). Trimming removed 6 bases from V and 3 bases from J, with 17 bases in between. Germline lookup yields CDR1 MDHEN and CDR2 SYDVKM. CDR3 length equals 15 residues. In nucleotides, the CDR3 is TGTGCCAGCAGGGGAGGGACCAAATCAGACACTGAAGCTTTCTTT. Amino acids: CASRGGTKSDTEAFF. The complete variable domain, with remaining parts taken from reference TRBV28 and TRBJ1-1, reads DVKVTQSSRYLVKRTGEKVFLECVQDMDHENMFWYRQDPGLGLRLIYFSYDVKMKEKGDIPEGYSVSREKKERFSLILESASTNQTSMYLCASRGGTKSDTEAFFGQGTRLTVV.

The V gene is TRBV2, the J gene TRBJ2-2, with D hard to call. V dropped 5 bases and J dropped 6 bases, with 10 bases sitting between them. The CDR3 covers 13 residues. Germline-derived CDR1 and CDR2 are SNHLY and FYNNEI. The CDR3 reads CASSLRSAGELFF. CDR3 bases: TGTGCCAGCAGTCTACGTAGTGCCGGGGAGCTGTTTTTT.

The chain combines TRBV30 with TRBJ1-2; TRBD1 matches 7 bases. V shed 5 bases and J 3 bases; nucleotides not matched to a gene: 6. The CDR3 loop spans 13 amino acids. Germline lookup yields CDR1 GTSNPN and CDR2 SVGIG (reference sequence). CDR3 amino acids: CAWRQGDYYGYTF. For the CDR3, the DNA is TGTGCCTGGCGACAGGGAGATTACTATGGCTACACCTTC.

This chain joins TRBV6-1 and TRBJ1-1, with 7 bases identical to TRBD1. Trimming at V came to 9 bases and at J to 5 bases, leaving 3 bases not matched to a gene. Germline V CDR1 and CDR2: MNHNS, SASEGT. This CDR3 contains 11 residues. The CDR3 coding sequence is TGTGCCAGTATGGACAGGACTGAAGCTTTCTTT. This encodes CASMDRTEAFF.